This entry features one T cell receptor (beta chain) sequence. Its antigen remains unknown. Under the ViraFEST assay, PBMC were stimulated with viral peptide pools so that antigen-specific CD4+ T cells expanded. Sequencing was performed afterwards. Following culture for ten to eleven days, CD4+ T cells were isolated. The vaccine given was either BNT162b2 or mRNA-1273, in two doses. This sample was taken from a study of vaccination effects on CD4 cells after COVID-19. Whole-study results and caveats: Healthy vaccinees' vaccine-induced clones included only 1 of 255 cross-reacting with common cold coronaviruses.

V dropped 4 bases and J dropped 4 bases, with 16 bases sitting between them. Germline lookup yields CDR1 SGHVS and CDR2 FQNEAQ. The CDR3 totals 15 residues. Generated by immunoSEQ multiplex PCR, the TCRdb table keeps only in-frame clones and is missing some. Among under 80,000 clones listed, around 73% were seen once. This specimen consisted of CD4+ T cells from PBMCs cultured with HCoV-229E spike peptides, obtained after COVID-19 vaccination. The chain employs TRBV7-8 and TRBJ2-5, with a tentative D call TRBD2 (7 bases). This sequence originates from a human donor who received a COVID-19 vaccine. This chain's CDR3 is CASSSFTGRGETQYF. CDR3 nucleotide sequence: TGTGCCAGCAGCTCCTTCACAGGGAGGGGAGAGACCCAGTACTTC.